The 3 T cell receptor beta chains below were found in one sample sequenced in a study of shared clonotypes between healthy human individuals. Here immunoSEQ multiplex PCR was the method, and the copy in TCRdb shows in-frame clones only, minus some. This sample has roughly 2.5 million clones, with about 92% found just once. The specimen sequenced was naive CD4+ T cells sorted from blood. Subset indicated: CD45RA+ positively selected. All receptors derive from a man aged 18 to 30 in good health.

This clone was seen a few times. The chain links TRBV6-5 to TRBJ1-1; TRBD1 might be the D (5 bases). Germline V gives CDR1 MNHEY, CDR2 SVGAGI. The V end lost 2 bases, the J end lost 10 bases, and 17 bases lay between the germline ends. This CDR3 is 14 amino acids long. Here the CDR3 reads CASSYVSVGGVAFF. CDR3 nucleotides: TGTGCCAGCAGTTACGTCTCGGTGGGGGGAGTAGCTTTCTTT.

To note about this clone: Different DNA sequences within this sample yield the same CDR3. The CDR3 reads CATRRDGNQPQHF. CDR3 in DNA: TGTGCCACCCGCCGGGACGGCAATCAGCCCCAGCATTTT. The J gene is TRBJ1-5, the V gene TRBV2; a weak D match, TRBD1 (5 bases). With 10 bases removed from V and 2 bases from J, the gap between germline ends came to 12 bases. Germline lookup yields CDR1 SNHLY and CDR2 FYNNEI. The CDR3 runs 13 residues.

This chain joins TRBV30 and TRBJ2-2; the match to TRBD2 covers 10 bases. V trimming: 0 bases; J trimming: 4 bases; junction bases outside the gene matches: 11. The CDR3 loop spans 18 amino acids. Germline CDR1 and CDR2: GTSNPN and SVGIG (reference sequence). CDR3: CAWSVRKAGGRGTGELFF. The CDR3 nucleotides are TGTGCCTGGAGTGTACGGAAAGCGGGGGGGCGAGGCACCGGGGAGCTGTTTTTT.